This T cell receptor beta chain came from a study of shared clonotypes between healthy human individuals. Sequencing used immunoSEQ multiplex PCR; TCRdb keeps in-frame clones, though not all of them. The table includes some 2,500,000 clones, just under 95% detected once. The trim removed 4 bases at V and 6 bases at J, leaving 10 bases unmatched. Germline CDR1 reads MGHRA; CDR2 reads YSYEKL. This CDR3 has 16 residues. The sequenced sample consisted of naive CD4+ T cells from PBMCs. Noted subset: CD45RA+ positively selected. The TCR comes from a man younger than 30 in good health. Some clones in this sample may be carry-over from other donors' samples. The chain couples TRBV4-1 to TRBJ1-4; 8 nucleotides align to TRBD1. CDR3: CASSPGQGSIYEKLFF. The DNA for the CDR3 is TGCGCCAGCAGCCCAGGACAGGGATCGATTTATGAAAAACTGTTTTTT.